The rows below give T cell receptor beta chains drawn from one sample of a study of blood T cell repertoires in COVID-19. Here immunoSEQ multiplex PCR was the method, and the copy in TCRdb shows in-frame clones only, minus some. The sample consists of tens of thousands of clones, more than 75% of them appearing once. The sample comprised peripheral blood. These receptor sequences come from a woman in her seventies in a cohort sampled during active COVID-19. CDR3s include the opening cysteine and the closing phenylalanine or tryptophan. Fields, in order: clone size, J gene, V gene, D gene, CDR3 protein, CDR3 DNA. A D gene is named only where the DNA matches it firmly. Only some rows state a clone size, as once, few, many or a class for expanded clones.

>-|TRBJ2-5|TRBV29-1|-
CSVEGGGYQETQYF
TGCAGCGTTGAAGGGGGCGGATACCAAGAGACCCAGTACTTC
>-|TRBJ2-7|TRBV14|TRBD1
CASSLEGQGFYEQYF
TGTGCCAGCAGCCTGGAGGGACAGGGATTTTACGAGCAGTACTTC
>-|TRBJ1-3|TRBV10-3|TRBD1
CAISQGVGGNTIYF
TGTGCCATCAGTCAGGGGGTCGGTGGAAACACCATATATTTT
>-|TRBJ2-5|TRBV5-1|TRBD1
CASSLGPQGAQETQYF
TGCGCCAGCAGCTTGGGACCCCAGGGGGCACAAGAGACCCAGTACTTC
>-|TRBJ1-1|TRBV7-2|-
CASSFTGGTEAFF
TGTGCCAGCAGCTTCACCGGGGGGACTGAAGCTTTCTTT
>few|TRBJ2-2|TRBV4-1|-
CASSRRKDTNTGELFF
TGCGCCAGCAGCCGACGGAAAGACACTAACACCGGGGAGCTGTTTTTT
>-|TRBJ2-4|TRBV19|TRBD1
CASSNYRGPANIQYF
TGTGCCAGTAGTAATTACAGGGGGCCGGCAAACATTCAGTACTTC
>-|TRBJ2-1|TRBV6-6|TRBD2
CASRLKTSGPNEQFF
TGTGCCAGCAGGCTGAAGACTAGCGGACCGAATGAGCAGTTCTTC
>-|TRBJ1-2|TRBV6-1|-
CASSEAGGASYGYTF
TGTGCCAGCAGTGAAGCGGGAGGGGCATCCTATGGCTACACCTTC
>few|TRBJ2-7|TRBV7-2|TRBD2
CASSSSGTPYEQYF
TGTGCCAGCAGTTCTAGCGGGACCCCCTACGAGCAGTACTTC
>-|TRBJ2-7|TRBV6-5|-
CASRSSGDVSYEQYF
TGTGCCAGCAGATCGTCAGGGGACGTCTCCTACGAGCAGTACTTC
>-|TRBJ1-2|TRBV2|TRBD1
CASSQDRGFYGYTF
TGTGCCAGCAGTCAAGACAGGGGGTTCTATGGCTACACCTTC
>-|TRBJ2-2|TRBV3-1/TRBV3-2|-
CASSQRGSNTGELFF
TGTGCCAGCAGCCAAAGGGGTTCGAACACCGGGGAGCTGTTTTTT
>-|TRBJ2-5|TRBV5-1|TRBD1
CASSSGQPTQYF
TGCGCCAGCAGCTCGGGACAGCCTACCCAGTACTTC
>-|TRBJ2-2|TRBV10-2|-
CASSDRGQTNTGELFF
TGCGCCAGCAGTGATAGAGGACAGACCAACACCGGGGAGCTGTTTTTT
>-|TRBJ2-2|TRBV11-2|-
CASSLDPGITGELFF
TGTGCCAGCAGCTTAGATCCAGGGATCACCGGGGAGCTGTTTTTT
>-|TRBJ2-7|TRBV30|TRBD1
CAWSRGLGEQYF
TGTGCCTGGAGCAGGGGGCTGGGCGAGCAGTACTTC
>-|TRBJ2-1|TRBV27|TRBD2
CASSLLSSGKNEQFF
TGTGCCAGCAGTTTATTGTCTAGCGGGAAGAATGAGCAGTTCTTC
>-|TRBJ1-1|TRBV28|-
CASSLGGFTEAFF
TGTGCCAGCAGTTTAGGAGGGTTCACTGAAGCTTTCTTT
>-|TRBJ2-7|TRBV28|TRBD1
CASSLGGTGRDEQYF
TGTGCCAGCAGTCTAGGCGGGACAGGGAGAGACGAGCAGTACTTC
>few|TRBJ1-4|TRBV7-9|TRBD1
CASSLTGTGGRGRLFF
TGTGCCAGCAGCTTAACCGGGACAGGGGGCAGAGGGAGACTGTTTTTT
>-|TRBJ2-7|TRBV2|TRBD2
CASHRLADGGQYF
TGTGCCAGCCACCGGCTAGCGGACGGAGGGCAGTACTTC
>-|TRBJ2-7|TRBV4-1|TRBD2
CASSPGLAASYEQYF
TGCGCCAGCAGCCCGGGACTAGCGGCCTCCTACGAGCAGTACTTC
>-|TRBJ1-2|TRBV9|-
CASSPSGPYSFGYTF
TGTGCCAGCAGCCCCTCAGGGCCCTACTCCTTTGGCTACACCTTC
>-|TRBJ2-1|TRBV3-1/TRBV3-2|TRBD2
CASSPGLAPRRGNYNEQFF
TGTGCCAGCAGCCCGGGACTAGCCCCTAGACGAGGGAACTACAATGAGCAGTTCTTC
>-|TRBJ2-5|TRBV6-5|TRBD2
CASSYFRGSRQETQYF
TGTGCCAGCAGTTATTTCCGCGGGAGCCGCCAAGAGACCCAGTACTTC
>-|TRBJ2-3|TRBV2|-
CASIRGTDTQYF
TGTGCCAGCATCAGGGGCACAGATACGCAGTATTTT
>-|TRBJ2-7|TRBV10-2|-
CASSEEDSSYEQYF
TGCGCCAGCAGTGAGGAGGATAGCTCCTACGAGCAGTACTTC
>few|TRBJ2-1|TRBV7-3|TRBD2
CASSLTASGSYNEQFF
TGTGCCAGCAGCTTAACGGCTAGCGGGAGTTACAATGAGCAGTTCTTC
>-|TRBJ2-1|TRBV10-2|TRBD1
CASSVTGGLYNEQFF
TGCGCCAGCAGTGTCACAGGGGGCCTCTACAATGAGCAGTTCTTC
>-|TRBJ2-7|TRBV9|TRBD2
CASSVAAGGNYEQYF
TGTGCCAGCAGCGTAGCGGCGGGAGGAAACTACGAGCAGTACTTC
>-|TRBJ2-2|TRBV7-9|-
CASSGNKELFF
TGTGCCAGCAGCGGCAATAAGGAGCTGTTTTTT
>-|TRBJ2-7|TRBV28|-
CASSLGERDTYEQYF
TGTGCCAGCAGTTTAGGGGAGCGGGACACCTACGAGCAGTACTTC
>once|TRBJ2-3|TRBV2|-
CASSEMPGGDTQYF
TGTGCCAGCAGTGAGATGCCTGGGGGGGATACGCAGTATTTT
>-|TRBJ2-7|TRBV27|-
CASSPLSRTHSYEQYF
TGTGCCAGCAGTCCACTCAGCCGGACTCACTCCTACGAGCAGTACTTC
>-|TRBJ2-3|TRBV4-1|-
CASSQERPRAGDSDTQYF
TGCGCCAGCAGCCAAGAGAGGCCGCGGGCAGGGGATTCAGATACGCAGTATTTT
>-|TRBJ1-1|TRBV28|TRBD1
CASSPGQGTEAFF
TGTGCCAGCAGTCCTGGACAGGGCACTGAAGCTTTCTTT
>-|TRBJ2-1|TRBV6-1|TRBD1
CASSARTGEGDEQFF
TGTGCCAGCAGTGCCAGGACAGGGGAAGGAGATGAGCAGTTCTTC
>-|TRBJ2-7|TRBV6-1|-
CASSEAGNRPGSQYF
TGTGCCAGCAGTGAAGCGGGGAACAGGCCCGGTAGTCAGTACTTC
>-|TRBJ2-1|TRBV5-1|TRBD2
CASRVWEGFNEQFF
TGCGCCAGCAGGGTATGGGAGGGATTCAATGAGCAGTTCTTC
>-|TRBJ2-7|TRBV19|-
CASSPRLVDRYEQYF
TGTGCCAGTAGTCCTCGACTAGTCGATCGCTACGAGCAGTACTTC
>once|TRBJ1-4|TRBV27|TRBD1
CASSFGRGNEKLFF
TGTGCCAGCAGTTTCGGCAGGGGGAATGAAAAACTGTTTTTT
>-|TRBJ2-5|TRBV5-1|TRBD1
CASRSNRGETQYF
TGCGCCAGCAGATCCAACAGGGGGGAGACCCAGTACTTC
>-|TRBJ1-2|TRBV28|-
CASSLAPTGYGYTF
TGTGCCAGCAGTTTGGCCCCTACAGGATATGGCTACACCTTC
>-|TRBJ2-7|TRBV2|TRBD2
CASRAGGSREQYF
TGTGCCAGCAGGGCGGGAGGGTCACGCGAGCAGTACTTC
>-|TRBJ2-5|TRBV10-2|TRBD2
CASSGRYQETQYF
TGCGCCAGCAGCGGGAGGTACCAAGAGACCCAGTACTTC
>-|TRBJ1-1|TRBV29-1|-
CSVDPHGGRTEAFF
TGCAGCGTTGACCCTCACGGGGGGCGGACTGAAGCTTTCTTT
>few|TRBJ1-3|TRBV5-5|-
CASSLMRESTIYF
TGTGCCAGCAGCTTGATGAGGGAGAGCACCATATATTTT
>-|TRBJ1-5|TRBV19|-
CASSDRSQPQHF
TGTGCCAGTAGTGACAGGTCTCAGCCCCAGCATTTT
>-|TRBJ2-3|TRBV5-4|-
CASSRAGTDTQYF
TGTGCCAGCTCGAGGGCGGGCACAGATACGCAGTATTTT
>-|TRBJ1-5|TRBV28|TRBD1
CASSLSGGSNQPQHF
TGTGCCAGCAGTTTATCAGGGGGGAGCAATCAGCCCCAGCATTTT
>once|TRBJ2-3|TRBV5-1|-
CASSSLRDSNSGTDTQYF
TGCGCCAGCAGCTCCCTTCGGGACAGCAACAGCGGGACAGATACGCAGTATTTT
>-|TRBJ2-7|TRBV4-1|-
CASSRYSEEGYEQYF
TGCGCCAGCAGCCGATACTCCGAAGAGGGCTACGAGCAGTACTTC
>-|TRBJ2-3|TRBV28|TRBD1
CASGPWDRGTDTQYF
TGTGCCAGCGGCCCGTGGGACAGGGGGACAGATACGCAGTATTTT
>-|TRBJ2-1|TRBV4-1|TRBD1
CASSQETAGGMDEQFF
TGCGCCAGCAGCCAAGAAACGGCAGGGGGCATGGATGAGCAGTTCTTC
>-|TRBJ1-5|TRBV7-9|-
CASSLQGNSNQPQHF
TGTGCCAGCAGCTTACAGGGAAATAGCAATCAGCCCCAGCATTTT